This T cell receptor (beta chain) was identified during a study of neurological immune-mediated disorders. Template-switch 5'RACE cDNA synthesis added a 10-nucleotide unique molecular identifier. Over 160 million TCR-beta sequences from 15-18 subjects were obtained in each sequencing run. TCRdb ran MiXCR on the 5' RACE reads and lists one entry per CDR3 protein. The repertoire has under 75,000 distinct CDR3 sequences, around 5% of them found once; the top ten carry about 5.3%. The CDR3 runs 14 residues. V was clipped by 0 bases and J by 4 bases, with 11 bases between them. Germline CDR1 and CDR2: SGHRS and YFSETQ. Unsorted libraries were prepared from 2 million PBMCs that had been stored at -80 C. Study conclusions and caveats: The multiple sclerosis repertoire cluster had no association with any clinical or MRI feature.

This clonotype was seen at least ten times. What it binds is unknown. J is TRBJ2-7 and V is TRBV5-1; D is possibly TRBD1 (6 bases). This clonotype was sampled from a human donor with multiple sclerosis. The donor label of this sample is uncertain. Sequenced input: PBMCs. This CDR3 reads CASSLAGVGYEQYF. CDR3 DNA: TGCGCCAGCAGCTTGGCAGGGGTTGGGTACGAGCAGTACTTC.